The sequence of this TCR beta chain was determined in a study of CD8 T cells in Susac syndrome. Whole-study results and caveats: The study recognized that its TCR sequencing and HLA analysis covered a relatively small number of individuals.

It was with random hexamers that 0.5 to 1 ug RNA was reverse transcribed. TCRdb recomputed calls from the immunoSEQ multiplex PCR reads with MiXCR, one row per CDR3 protein. Altogether approximately 150,000 distinct CDR3 sequences are present, roughly 92% being singletons, with the ten largest covering roughly 0.098%. CDR1 and CDR2 from the germline V gene are SGHTA and FQGNSA. V gave up 5 bases and J gave up 7 bases; unmatched junction bases: 11. This CDR3 comprises 15 residues. Note on this clonotype: Its antigen is not known.

The origin of this receptor is a human donor with multiple sclerosis. The sample taken for sequencing was CD4+ T cells from PBMCs. The chain couples TRBV7-2 to TRBJ2-7; 10 positions agree with TRBD2. CDR3: CASSRTSGEPGEQYF. CDR3 coding DNA: TGTGCCAGCAGCCGGACTAGCGGAGAACCGGGGGAGCAGTACTTC.